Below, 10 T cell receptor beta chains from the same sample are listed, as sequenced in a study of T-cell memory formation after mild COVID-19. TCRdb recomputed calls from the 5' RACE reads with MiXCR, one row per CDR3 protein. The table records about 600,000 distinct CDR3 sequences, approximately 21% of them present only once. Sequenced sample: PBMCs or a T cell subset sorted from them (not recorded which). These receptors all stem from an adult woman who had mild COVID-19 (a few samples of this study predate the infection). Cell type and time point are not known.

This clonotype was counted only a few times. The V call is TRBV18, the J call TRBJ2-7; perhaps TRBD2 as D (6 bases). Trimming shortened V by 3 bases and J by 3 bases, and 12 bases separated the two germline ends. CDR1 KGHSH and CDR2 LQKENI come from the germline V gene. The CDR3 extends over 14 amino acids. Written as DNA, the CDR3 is TGTGCCAGCTCACCCGGCGGGGCCATCTACGAGCAGTACTTC. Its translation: CASSPGGAIYEQYF.

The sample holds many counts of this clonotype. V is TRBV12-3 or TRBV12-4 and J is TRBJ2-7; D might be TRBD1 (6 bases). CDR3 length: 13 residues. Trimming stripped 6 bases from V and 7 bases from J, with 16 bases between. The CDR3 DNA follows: TGTGCCAGCAGCCGCACAGGGTCCTCTGAGCAGTACTTC. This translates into CASSRTGSSEQYF.

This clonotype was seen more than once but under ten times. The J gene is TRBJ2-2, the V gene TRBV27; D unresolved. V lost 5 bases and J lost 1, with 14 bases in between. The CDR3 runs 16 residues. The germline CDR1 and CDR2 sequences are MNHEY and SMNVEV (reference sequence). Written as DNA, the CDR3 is TGTGCCAGCAGTCTCAAAGGCCCCCTGAACACCGGGGAGCTGTTTTTT. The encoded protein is CASSLKGPLNTGELFF.

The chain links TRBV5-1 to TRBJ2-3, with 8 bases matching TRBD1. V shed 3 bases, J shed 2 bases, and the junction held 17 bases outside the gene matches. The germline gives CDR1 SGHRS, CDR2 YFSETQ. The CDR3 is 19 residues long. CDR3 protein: CASSSGQGSFANPTDTQYF. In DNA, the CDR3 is TGCGCCAGCAGCTCCGGACAGGGTTCCTTCGCAAACCCCACAGATACGCAGTATTTT.

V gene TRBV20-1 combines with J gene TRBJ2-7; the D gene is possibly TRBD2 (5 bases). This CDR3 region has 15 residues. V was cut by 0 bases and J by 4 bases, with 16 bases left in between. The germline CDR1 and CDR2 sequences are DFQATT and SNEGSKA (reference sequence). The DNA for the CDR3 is TGCAGTGCTAGAGATAGTTACGAACGGGGTTACGAGCAGTACTTC. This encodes CSARDSYERGYEQYF.

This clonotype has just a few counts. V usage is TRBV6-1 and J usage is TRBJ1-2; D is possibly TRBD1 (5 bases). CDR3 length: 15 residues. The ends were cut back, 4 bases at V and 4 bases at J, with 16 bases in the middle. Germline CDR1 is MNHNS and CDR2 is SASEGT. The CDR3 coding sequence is TGTGCCAGCAGTGCTTTCGGGACCGAGATCTATGGCTACACCTTC. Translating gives CASSAFGTEIYGYTF.

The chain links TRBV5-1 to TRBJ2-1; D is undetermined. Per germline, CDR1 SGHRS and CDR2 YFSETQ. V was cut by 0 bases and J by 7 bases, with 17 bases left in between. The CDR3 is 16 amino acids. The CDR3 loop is CASSLDGVLGPNEQFF. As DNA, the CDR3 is TGCGCCAGCAGCTTGGATGGAGTTCTGGGCCCGAATGAGCAGTTCTTC.

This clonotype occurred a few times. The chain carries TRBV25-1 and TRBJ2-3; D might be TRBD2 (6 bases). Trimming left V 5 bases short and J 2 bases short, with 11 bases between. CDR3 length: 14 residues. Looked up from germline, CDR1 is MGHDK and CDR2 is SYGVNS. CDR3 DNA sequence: TGTGCCAGCAGTTGGGCTAGCGCCACAGATACGCAGTATTTT. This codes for CASSWASATDTQYF.

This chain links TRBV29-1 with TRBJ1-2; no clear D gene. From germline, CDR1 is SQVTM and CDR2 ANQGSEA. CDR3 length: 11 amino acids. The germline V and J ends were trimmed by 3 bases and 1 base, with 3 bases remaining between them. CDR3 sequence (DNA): TGCAGCGTTGACAGTAACTATGGCTACACCTTC. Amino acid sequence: CSVDSNYGYTF. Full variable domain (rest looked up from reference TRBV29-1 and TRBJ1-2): SAVISQKPSRDICQRGTSLTIQCQVDSQVTMMFWYRQQPGQSLTLIATANQGSEATYESGFVIDKFPISRPNLTFSTLTVSNMSPEDSSIYLCSVDSNYGYTFGSGTRLTVV.

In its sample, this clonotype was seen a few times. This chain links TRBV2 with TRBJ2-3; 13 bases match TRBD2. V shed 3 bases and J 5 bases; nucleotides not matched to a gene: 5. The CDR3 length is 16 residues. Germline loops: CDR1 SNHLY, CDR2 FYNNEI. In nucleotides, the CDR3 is TGTGCCAGCAGTGACGTCCGGACTAGCGGGGGAGATACGCAGTATTTT. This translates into CASSDVRTSGGDTQYF.